The 23 T cell receptor beta chains in this list originate from one sample, sequenced in a study of blood T cell repertoires in COVID-19. The assay was immunoSEQ multiplex PCR, and TCRdb's table has in-frame clones only and misses some. The sample shows under 200,000 clones, roughly 82% of them seen only once. Sequencing was done on a sample of PBMCs or T cells enriched from blood (not recorded which). The source is a man in his fifties or sixties who had recovered from COVID-19.

This clone has just a few counts. This chain uses TRBV3-1 (or the pseudogene TRBV3-2) with TRBJ2-1; D is undetermined. This CDR3 comprises 12 residues. Per germline, CDR1 LGHDT and CDR2 YNNKEL (reference sequence). Trimming removed 4 bases from V and 5 bases from J, with 6 bases in between. This chain's CDR3 is CASSRANNEQFF. The CDR3 DNA is TGTGCCAGCAGCCGAGCCAACAATGAGCAGTTCTTC.

This chain uses TRBV11-3 with TRBJ2-1; D gene unclear. CDR3 length equals 13 residues. Germline CDR1 and CDR2: SGHNT and YENEEA. Trimming took 5 bases from V and 7 from J, leaving 12 bases between them. Here the CDR3 reads CASSAEELNEQFF. The CDR3 nucleotides read TGTGCCAGCAGCGCCGAGGAACTAAATGAGCAGTTCTTC.

The chain is built from TRBV9 and TRBJ2-5; TRBD1 aligns across 8 bases. The germline CDR1 and CDR2 sequences are SGDLS and YYNGEE. CDR3 length: 14 amino acids. V was pared by 3 bases and J by 2 bases, with 3 bases of the junction left unmatched. CDR3 loop: CASSGQGPQETQYF. CDR3 sequence (DNA): TGTGCCAGCAGCGGACAGGGGCCTCAAGAGACCCAGTACTTC.

This clone has more than one count but fewer than ten. CDR3 loop: CASSQEQRRGTEAFF. The CDR3 nucleotides are TGTGCCAGCAGCCAAGAACAACGACGGGGCACTGAAGCTTTCTTT. The V call is TRBV14, the J call TRBJ1-1; D is unclear. The CDR3 sequence is 15 residues long. From germline, CDR1 is SGHDN and CDR2 FVKESK. Trimming shortened V by 0 bases and J by 4 bases, and 12 bases separated the two germline ends.

The chain combines TRBV29-1 with TRBJ1-2; 7 nucleotides agree with TRBD1. Germline trimming cut 0 bases from V and 5 bases from J; bases unmatched to any gene: 6. The germline V gene has CDR1 SQVTM and CDR2 ANQGSEA. This CDR3 has 14 residues. Written as DNA, the CDR3 is TGCAGCGTTGAAGATCTAGACAGGGAGTATGGCTACACCTTC. Translating gives CSVEDLDREYGYTF.

This chain joins TRBV5-1 and TRBJ2-3; 8 positions agree with TRBD1. Losses at the gene ends were 4 bases for V and 6 bases for J; bases not matched to a gene: 7. Germline V gene data show CDR1 as SGHRS and CDR2 as YFSETQ. This CDR3 spans 14 amino acids. The CDR3 DNA reads TGCGCCAGCAGCGGAGGACAGGGTCATGATACGCAGTATTTT. Its protein is CASSGGQGHDTQYF.

The V and J genes are TRBV29-1 and TRBJ2-1; D is perhaps TRBD2 (6 bases). Trimming left V 8 bases short and J 0 bases short, with 14 bases between. The CDR3 has 14 amino acids. Germline loops: CDR1 SQVTM, CDR2 ANQGSEA. The DNA for the CDR3 is TGCAGCACTGACAGCGGGTACTCCTACAATGAGCAGTTCTTC. Translation gives CSTDSGYSYNEQFF.

On this clone itself: The junction does not match germline at one end; this may be a read error. CDR3 region: CASSSSYPGTAIYNF. The CDR3 bases are TGTGCCAGCAGCTCATCCTACCCCGGGACAGCTATCTATAACTTC. V is TRBV5-4 and J is TRBJ1-2; 7 bases are a match to TRBD1. The germline V gene has CDR1 SGHNT and CDR2 YYREEE (reference sequence). CDR3 length: 15 residues.

This clone showed up just once. The chain uses TRBV6-5 and TRBJ2-7, with 7 positions matching TRBD2. Germline CDR1 reads MNHEY; CDR2 reads SVGAGI. V dropped 8 bases and J dropped 4; count of bases not matched to a gene: 2. The CDR3 is 11 amino acids. CDR3 in DNA: TGTGCCAGCCGAGCGGGGTACGAGCAGTACTTC. It codes for CASRAGYEQYF.

The V gene is TRBV5-1, the J gene TRBJ1-1; the D gene is possibly TRBD1 (6 bases). The V gene's germline CDR1 is SGHRS and CDR2 YFSETQ. With 9 bases removed from V and 1 base from J, the gap between germline ends came to 13 bases. CDR3 length: 13 amino acids. The CDR3 is CATTGKGNTEAFF. The DNA of the CDR3 is TGCGCCACAACAGGGAAGGGGAACACTGAAGCTTTCTTT.

This clone was seen only once. V usage is TRBV7-9 and J usage is TRBJ1-1; no definite D call. V shed 5 bases and J shed 2 bases, with 9 bases lying between them. CDR1 SEHNR and CDR2 FQNEAQ come from the germline V gene (reference sequence). The CDR3 has 13 amino acids. The chain's CDR3 is CASSPPVNTEAFF. The CDR3 bases are TGTGCCAGCAGCCCTCCGGTAAACACTGAAGCTTTCTTT.

This rearrangement joins TRBV6-1 to TRBJ1-2; D is perhaps TRBD1 (5 bases). V lost 3 bases and J 7 bases, leaving 15 bases between the germline ends. CDR1 and CDR2 from the germline V gene are MNHNS and SASEGT. The CDR3 spans 14 residues. CDR3 sequence (DNA): TGTGCCAGCAGTGAGGACCGGGCTAGGGGTGGCTACACCTTC. This encodes CASSEDRARGGYTF.

V is TRBV27 and J is TRBJ2-7; 9 bases align to TRBD1. This CDR3 spans 15 amino acids. The V and J ends lost 8 bases and 5 bases, in that order; junction bases with no gene match: 13. Germline-derived CDR1 and CDR2 are MNHEY and SMNVEV (reference sequence). The CDR3 nucleotides read TGTGCCAGCGCTCTTATCCGGACAGGGGATGACGAGCAGTACTTC. Protein product: CASALIRTGDDEQYF.

This chain links TRBV3-1 (or the pseudogene TRBV3-2) with TRBJ2-2; TRBD2 matches at 7 bases. The CDR3 runs 15 residues. The V gene end was trimmed by 0 bases and the J gene end by 6 bases; junction bases not matched to a gene: 4. Germline CDR1 reads LGHDT; CDR2 reads YNNKEL (reference sequence). DNA for the CDR3: TGTGCCAGCAGCCAAGAATCGAGCGGGGCCGGGGAGCTGTTTTTT. It codes for CASSQESSGAGELFF.

The chain is built from TRBV6-5 and TRBJ2-5; D perhaps matches TRBD2 (6 bases). Germline loops: CDR1 MNHEY, CDR2 SVGAGI. CDR3 length: 15 amino acids. V was pared by 2 bases and J by 5 bases, with 15 bases between. The CDR3 protein is CASSYRAGKSETQYF. DNA for the CDR3: TGTGCCAGCAGTTACAGGGCGGGAAAAAGCGAGACCCAGTACTTC.

This chain uses TRBV3-1 (or the pseudogene TRBV3-2) with TRBJ1-2, with 10 bases that match TRBD1. In germline, CDR1 is LGHDT, CDR2 YNNKEL (reference sequence). The CDR3 is 16 amino acids. Losses at the gene ends were 0 bases for V and 7 bases for J; bases not matched to a gene: 8. DNA for the CDR3: TGTGCCAGCAGCCAAGAAGCTGGAAGGACAGGGGGTGGCTACACCTTC. Its translation is CASSQEAGRTGGGYTF.

This chain connects TRBV10-3 to TRBJ2-5; D possibly corresponds to TRBD2 (7 bases). The CDR3 covers 14 residues. The germline V and J ends were trimmed by 8 bases and 2 bases, with 15 bases remaining between them. CDR1 and CDR2 (germline): ENHRY, SYGVKD. CDR3 loop: CAISGGRGQETQYF. The CDR3 DNA is TGTGCCATCTCCGGGGGGCGGGGGCAAGAGACCCAGTACTTC.

The CDR3 region is CASSLHKLREQYF. In DNA, the CDR3 is TGTGCCAGCAGTTTACATAAGCTACGAGAGCAGTACTTC. The chain employs TRBV28 and TRBJ2-7; D gene unclear. V was cut by 2 bases and J by 7 bases, with 12 bases left in between. CDR1 and CDR2 (germline): MDHEN, SYDVKM. The CDR3 runs 13 residues.

This clone appeared once. The chain carries TRBV2 and TRBJ2-3; weak D call: TRBD1 (5 bases). The CDR3 runs to 15 residues. Germline V gene sequence: CDR1 SNHLY, CDR2 FYNNEI. V lost 6 bases and J 3 bases, leaving 16 bases between the germline ends. CDR3 sequence (DNA): TGTGCCAGCAGGGTGGGGCAGGGCAGGACAGATACGCAGTATTTT. The encoded protein is CASRVGQGRTDTQYF.

The V and J genes are TRBV4-1 and TRBJ1-6; a weak D match, TRBD1 (6 bases). The length of the CDR3 is 16 residues. The V end lost 1 base, the J end lost 7 bases, and 14 bases lay between the germline ends. Germline CDR1 MGHRA, CDR2 YSYEKL. CDR3 coding DNA: TGCGCCAGCAGCCAAGGAACCGGGACAAGCAATTCACCCCTCCACTTT. As protein: CASSQGTGTSNSPLHF.

V is TRBV6-5 and J is TRBJ1-5; 9 bases are shared with TRBD1. CDR1 and CDR2 from the germline V gene are MNHEY and SVGAGI. CDR3 length: 14 amino acids. V was pared by 7 bases and J by 7 bases, with 8 bases of the junction left unmatched. The CDR3 DNA is TGTGCCAGCAAGCGGACAGGGGTCGGGCAGCCCCAGCATTTT. Amino acid sequence: CASKRTGVGQPQHF.

Comment on this clone: Other DNA sequences within the sample encode an identical CDR3. The CDR3 loop reads CAISESRGRGSGANVLTF. The CDR3, as DNA: TGTGCCATCAGTGAGTCGAGAGGTCGGGGCTCTGGGGCCAACGTCCTGACTTTC. The gene calls are TRBV10-3 and TRBJ2-6; a weak D match, TRBD2 (5 bases). Germline V gives CDR1 ENHRY, CDR2 SYGVKD. The CDR3 totals 18 residues. V lost 0 bases, J lost 0 bases, and 12 bases lay in between.

The V and J genes are TRBV4-2 and TRBJ2-3, with D hard to call. The CDR3 has 14 amino acids. The germline V gene encodes CDR1 LGHNA and CDR2 YNFKEQ. V was cut by 8 bases and J by 1 base, with 13 bases left in between. The CDR3 nucleotides read TGTGCCAGCCTCGACTCGCTCCGCACAGATACGCAGTATTTT. The encoded protein is CASLDSLRTDTQYF.